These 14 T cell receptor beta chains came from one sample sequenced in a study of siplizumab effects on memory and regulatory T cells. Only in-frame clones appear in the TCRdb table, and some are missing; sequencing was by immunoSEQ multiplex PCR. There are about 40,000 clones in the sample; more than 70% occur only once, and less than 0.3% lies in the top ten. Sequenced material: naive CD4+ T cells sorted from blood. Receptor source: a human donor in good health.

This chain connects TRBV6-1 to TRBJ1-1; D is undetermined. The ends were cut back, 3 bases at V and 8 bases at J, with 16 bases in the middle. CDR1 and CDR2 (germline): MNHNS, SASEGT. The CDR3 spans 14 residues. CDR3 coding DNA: TGTGCCAGCAGTGATAGTTTTTCGGTGGTCGAAGCTTTCTTT. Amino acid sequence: CASSDSFSVVEAFF.

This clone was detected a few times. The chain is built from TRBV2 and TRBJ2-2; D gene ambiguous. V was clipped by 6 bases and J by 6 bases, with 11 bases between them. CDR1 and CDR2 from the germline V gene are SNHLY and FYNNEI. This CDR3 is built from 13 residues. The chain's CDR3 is CASSVRRPGELFF. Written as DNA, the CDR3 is TGTGCCAGCAGCGTGAGGCGCCCCGGGGAGCTGTTTTTT. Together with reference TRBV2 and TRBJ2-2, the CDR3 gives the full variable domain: EPEVTQTPSHQVTQMGQEVILRCVPISNHLYFYWYRQILGQKVEFLVSFYNNEISEKSEIFDDQFSVERPDGSNFTLKIRSTKLEDSAMYFCASSVRRPGELFFGEGSRLTVL.

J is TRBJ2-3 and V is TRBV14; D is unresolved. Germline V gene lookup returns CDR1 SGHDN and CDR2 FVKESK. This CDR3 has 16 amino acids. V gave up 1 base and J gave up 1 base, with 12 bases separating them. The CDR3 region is CASSQGRFRGTDTQYF. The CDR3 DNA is TGTGCCAGCAGCCAAGGAAGGTTCCGGGGCACAGATACGCAGTATTTT.

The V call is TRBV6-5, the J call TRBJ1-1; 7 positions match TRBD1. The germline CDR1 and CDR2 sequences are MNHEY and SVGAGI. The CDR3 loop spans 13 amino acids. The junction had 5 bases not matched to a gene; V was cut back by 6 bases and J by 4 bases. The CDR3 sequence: CASSRGQVTEAFF. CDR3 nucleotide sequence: TGTGCCAGCAGCCGCGGACAGGTCACTGAAGCTTTCTTT.

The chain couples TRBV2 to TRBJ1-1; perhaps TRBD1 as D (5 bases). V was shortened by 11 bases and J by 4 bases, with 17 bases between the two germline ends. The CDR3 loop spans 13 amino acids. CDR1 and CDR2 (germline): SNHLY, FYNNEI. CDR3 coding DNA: TGTGCCGGCACAGGCGGACGGGGCACTGAAGCTTTCTTT. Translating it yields CAGTGGRGTEAFF.

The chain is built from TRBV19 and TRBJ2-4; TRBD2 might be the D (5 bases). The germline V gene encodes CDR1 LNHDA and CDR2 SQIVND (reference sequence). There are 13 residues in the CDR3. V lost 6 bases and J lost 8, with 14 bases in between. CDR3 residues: CASRSRAGDIQYF. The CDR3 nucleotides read TGTGCCAGTAGGTCGAGGGCTGGGGACATTCAGTACTTC.

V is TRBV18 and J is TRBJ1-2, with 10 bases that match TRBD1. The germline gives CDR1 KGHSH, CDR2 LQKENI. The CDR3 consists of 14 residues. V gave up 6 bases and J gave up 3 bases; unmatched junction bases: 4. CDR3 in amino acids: CASSSTGGDYGYTF. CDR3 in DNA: TGTGCCAGCTCTTCGACAGGGGGCGACTATGGCTACACCTTC.

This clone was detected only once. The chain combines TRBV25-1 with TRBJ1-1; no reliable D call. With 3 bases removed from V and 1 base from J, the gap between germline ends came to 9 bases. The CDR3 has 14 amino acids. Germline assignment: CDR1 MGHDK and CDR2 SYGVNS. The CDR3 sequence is CASSDPNRNTEAFF. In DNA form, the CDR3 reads TGTGCCAGCAGTGATCCAAATAGGAACACTGAAGCTTTCTTT.

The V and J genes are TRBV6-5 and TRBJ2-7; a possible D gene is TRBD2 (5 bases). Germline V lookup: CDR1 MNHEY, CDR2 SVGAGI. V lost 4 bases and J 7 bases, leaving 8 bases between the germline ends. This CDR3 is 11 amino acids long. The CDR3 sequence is CASSSRGEQYF. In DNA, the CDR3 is TGTGCCAGCAGTTCCCGAGGGGAGCAGTACTTC.

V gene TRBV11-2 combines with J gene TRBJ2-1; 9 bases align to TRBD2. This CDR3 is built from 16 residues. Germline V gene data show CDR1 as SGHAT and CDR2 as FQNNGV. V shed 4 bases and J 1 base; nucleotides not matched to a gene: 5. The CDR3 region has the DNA TGTGCCAGCAGCTCCGGGCTAGCGGGGTCCTACAATGAGCAGTTCTTC. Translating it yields CASSSGLAGSYNEQFF.

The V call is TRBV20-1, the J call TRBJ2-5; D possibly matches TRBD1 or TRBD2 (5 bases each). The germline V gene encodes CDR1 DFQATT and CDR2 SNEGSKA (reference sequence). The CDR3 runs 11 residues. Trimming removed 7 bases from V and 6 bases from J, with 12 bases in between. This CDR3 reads CSGRGDKTQYF. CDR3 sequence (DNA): TGCAGTGGTAGGGGAGACAAGACCCAGTACTTC.

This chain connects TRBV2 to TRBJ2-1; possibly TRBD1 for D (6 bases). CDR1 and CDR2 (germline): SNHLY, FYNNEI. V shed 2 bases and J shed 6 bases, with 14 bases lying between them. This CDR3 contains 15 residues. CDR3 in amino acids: CASSERAGAGNEQFF. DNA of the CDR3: TGTGCCAGCAGTGAAAGGGCAGGGGCCGGCAATGAGCAGTTCTTC.

Here the CDR3 DNA reads TGTGCCAGCAGCCAAGACCCCCGACTGGGAGAGACCCAGTACTTC. Translation: CASSQDPRLGETQYF. This chain uses TRBV4-2 with TRBJ2-5; unclear D gene. V lost 0 bases, J lost 4 bases, and 12 bases lay in between. The CDR3 has 15 residues. From germline, CDR1 is LGHNA and CDR2 YNFKEQ.

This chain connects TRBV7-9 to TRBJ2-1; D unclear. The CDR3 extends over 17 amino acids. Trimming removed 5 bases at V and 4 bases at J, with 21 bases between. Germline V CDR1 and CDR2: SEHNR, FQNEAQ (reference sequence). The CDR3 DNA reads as TGTGCCAGCAGCCCTAGGGCTAACACCGCTCGGTACAATGAGCAGTTCTTC. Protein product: CASSPRANTARYNEQFF.